Sequencing of this TCR beta chain was carried out in a study of identical twins. One entry per CDR3 protein results from TCRdb running MiXCR on the 5' RACE reads. In the table there are fewer than 250,000 distinct CDR3 sequences, 15% of which are singletons. The CDR3 contains 15 residues. Germline CDR1 and CDR2: MNHEY and SMNVEV (reference sequence). The ends were cut back, 3 bases at V and 2 bases at J, with 12 bases in the middle. This same sample was also part of a study on T cells expressing NK-cell markers. That publication notes: Where a handful of donors were concerned, these clonotypes also led the CD3+CD56-NKG2C+ fraction.

This sequence originates from a woman between 18 and 30 years old in good health. Sequences were obtained from CD8+ T cells sorted from blood. The chain has TRBV27 and TRBJ2-3; a possible D gene is TRBD2 (6 bases). The CDR3 reads CASSFYGGATDTQYF. In DNA form, the CDR3 reads TGTGCCAGCAGTTTTTACGGCGGGGCCACAGATACGCAGTATTTT.